One and the same sample provided the 30 T cell receptor beta chains below, sequenced in a study of breast tumors, draining lymph nodes, adjacent tissues. Axillary draining lymph nodes of breast cancer patients supplied the node samples. Each CDR3 protein is one row after TCRdb ran MiXCR on the multiplex PCR reads. The sample has hundreds of thousands of distinct CDR3 sequences, roughly 32% seen once. Sequenced material: axillary lymph node tissue. These TCRs come from a female donor with breast cancer. Some clones in this sample may be carry-over from other donors' samples.

This clonotype was found once. The chain links TRBV19 to TRBJ2-5; weak D call: TRBD2 (5 bases). This CDR3 region has 17 residues. V was clipped by 5 bases and J by 1 base, with 20 bases between them. Germline CDR1 and CDR2: LNHDA and SQIVND (reference sequence). DNA for the CDR3: TGTGCCAGTAGTCCTCGGACTGGCCCTCTAACCCAAGAGACCCAGTACTTC. Its protein is CASSPRTGPLTQETQYF.

The chain couples TRBV9 to TRBJ2-5; a possible D gene is TRBD2 (6 bases). Trimming took 5 bases from V and 4 from J, leaving 15 bases between them. The CDR3 runs 14 residues. Germline V lookup: CDR1 SGDLS, CDR2 YYNGEE. The CDR3 DNA follows: TGTGCCAGCAGGAGGGGACTCCAGGGAGAGACCCAGTACTTC. This sequence encodes CASRRGLQGETQYF.

This clonotype showed up many times. This chain uses TRBV7-8 with TRBJ2-2, with no clear D. Trimming left V 1 base short and J 6 bases short, with 6 bases between. This CDR3 has 13 amino acids. Germline-derived CDR1 and CDR2 are SGHVS and FQNEAQ. The CDR3 region has the DNA TGTGCCAGCAGCTTAGTTTACCCCGGGGAGCTGTTTTTT. This sequence encodes CASSLVYPGELFF.

This clonotype was recorded at least ten times. The chain combines TRBV2 with TRBJ2-2; weak D call: TRBD1 (5 bases). Trimming removed 7 bases from V and 5 bases from J, with 14 bases in between. Germline V gene data show CDR1 as SNHLY and CDR2 as FYNNEI. The CDR3 covers 14 residues. The CDR3 sequence is CASKGQGETGELFF. The CDR3 coding sequence is TGTGCCAGCAAAGGGCAGGGCGAGACCGGGGAGCTGTTTTTT.

This clonotype was seen a few times. CDR3: CASSSSRQGGGETQYF. CDR3 sequence (DNA): TGTGCCAGCAGCTCAAGCCGACAGGGGGGCGGAGAGACCCAGTACTTC. This chain joins TRBV5-4 and TRBJ2-5, with TRBD1 matching over 9 bases. J gave up 4 bases and V 3 bases, and 10 bases lay outside the gene matches. The CDR3 consists of 16 residues. CDR1 is SGHNT and CDR2 is YYREEE in the germline V gene (reference sequence).

This clonotype was recorded once. This CDR3 is missing its conserved last phenylalanine or tryptophan, likely due to a read error. CDR3 bases: TGTGCCACCATGGCTTTAGGTTCTGGGGCCAACGTCCTGACTCTC. Translated, it gives CATMALGSGANVLTL. The gene calls are TRBV27 and TRBJ2-6; no clear D gene. The germline V gene has CDR1 MNHEY and CDR2 SMNVEV (reference sequence). The CDR3 consists of 15 residues. Trimming stripped 10 bases from V and 1 base from J, with 14 bases between.

The V call is TRBV19, the J call TRBJ2-5; D ambiguous. V dropped 9 bases and J dropped 9 bases, with 23 bases sitting between them. The CDR3 length is 14 residues. Germline V gives CDR1 LNHDA, CDR2 SQIVND (reference sequence). DNA for the CDR3: TGTGCCAGCAGAGGATTGGGAAGCAATCAGCCCCAGTACTTC. It is translated as CASRGLGSNQPQYF.

This clonotype was detected ten times or more. The chain is built from TRBV11-2 and TRBJ2-5; 10 nucleotides agree with TRBD2. J gave up 5 bases and V 5 bases, and 8 bases lay outside the gene matches. The germline V gene has CDR1 SGHAT and CDR2 FQNNGV. The CDR3 runs to 15 residues. CDR3 amino acids: CASSPGLALRETQYF. CDR3 in DNA: TGTGCCAGCAGCCCGGGACTAGCGTTACGGGAGACCCAGTACTTC.

At least ten counts were recorded for this clonotype. The chain couples TRBV24-1 to TRBJ2-1; 10 positions match TRBD2. V shed 5 bases, J shed 10 bases, and the junction held 7 bases outside the gene matches. The CDR3 totals 14 residues. The germline V gene encodes CDR1 KGHDR and CDR2 SFDVKD. For the CDR3, the DNA is TGTGCCACCAGTGGGCTAGCGGGAGTTGAAGAGCAGTTCTTC. Amino acid sequence: CATSGLAGVEEQFF.

This clonotype has a count of ten or more. The V gene is TRBV4-1, the J gene TRBJ1-2, with D unresolved. With 0 bases removed from V and 1 base from J, the gap between germline ends came to 6 bases. The CDR3 has 14 residues. From germline, CDR1 is MGHRA and CDR2 YSYEKL. The CDR3 DNA reads TGCGCCAGCAGCCAAGATCGGCGTAACTATGGCTACACCTTC. Protein sequence: CASSQDRRNYGYTF.

This clonotype has ten or more counts. This CDR3 reads CASNKANNEQFF. The CDR3 nucleotides are TGTGCCAGCAATAAAGCGAACAATGAGCAGTTCTTC. This rearrangement joins TRBV2 to TRBJ2-1; no reliable D call. V lost 7 bases, J lost 5 bases, and 9 bases lay in between. From germline, CDR1 is SNHLY and CDR2 FYNNEI. The CDR3 contains 12 residues.

This clonotype was detected many times. This rearrangement joins TRBV20-1 to TRBJ2-7, with 7 nucleotides matching TRBD1. The CDR3 is 14 residues long. Trimming cost V 3 bases and J 5 bases; bases outside gene matches: 10. Germline V lookup: CDR1 DFQATT, CDR2 SNEGSKA (reference sequence). For the CDR3, the DNA is TGCAGTGCTAGGGCAGGGACAGCGCCCCACGAGCAGTACTTC. Its translation is CSARAGTAPHEQYF.

In the case of this clonotype: An end of the junction does not agree with germline; a read error may underlie this. This chain links TRBV7-7 with TRBJ1-4; 8 bases line up with TRBD1. This CDR3 is built from 14 residues. The germline CDR1 and CDR2 sequences are SSHAT and FNYEAQ (reference sequence). CDR3 residues: CASSTTGANEKLFF. The CDR3 nucleotides are TGTGCTAGCAGCACGACAGGGGCAAATGAAAAACTGTTTTTT.

As to this clonotype: A much larger clone is a single base away; this may be a read error. The chain uses TRBV5-4 and TRBJ2-5, with a weak D call TRBD2 (6 bases). Germline CDR1 reads SGHNT; CDR2 reads YYREEE (reference sequence). The CDR3 extends over 13 amino acids. The V end was cut by 4 bases, the J end by 4 bases, with 11 bases between. DNA of the CDR3: TGTGCCAGCAGCCCGGACTACCCAGAGACCCAGTACTTC. Its translation is CASSPDYPETQYF.

The genes are TRBV20-1 and TRBJ1-4; the D is unclear. From germline, CDR1 is DFQATT and CDR2 SNEGSKA (reference sequence). The CDR3 spans 12 residues. The V end lost 1 base, the J end lost 8 bases, and 8 bases lay between the germline ends. The CDR3 protein is CSARVSREKLFF. Written as DNA, the CDR3 is TGCAGTGCTAGAGTCTCCAGGGAAAAACTGTTTTTT.

This chain uses TRBV10-3 with TRBJ2-3, with 11 bases matching TRBD2. The ends lost 8 bases at V and 6 bases at J; junction bases unmatched: 10. From germline, CDR1 is ENHRY and CDR2 SYGVKD. The CDR3 is 15 residues long. The CDR3 sequence: CAIRGSGRAGDTQYF. The CDR3 DNA reads TGTGCCATCCGAGGTAGCGGGAGGGCAGGGGATACGCAGTATTTT.

This clonotype was found many times. The V and J genes are TRBV7-9 and TRBJ2-7; TRBD2 agrees at 13 bases. The junction had 7 bases not matched to a gene; V was cut back by 1 base and J by 7 bases. CDR1 SEHNR and CDR2 FQNEAQ come from the germline V gene (reference sequence). CDR3 length: 16 residues. The CDR3 reads CASSLGVGLAGDEQYF. CDR3 nucleotides: TGTGCCAGCAGCTTAGGAGTAGGACTAGCGGGAGATGAGCAGTACTTC. The entire variable domain, with the rest obtained from reference TRBV7-9 and TRBJ2-7, is as follows: DTGVSQNPRHKITKRGQNVTFRCDPISEHNRLYWYRQTLGQGPEFLTYFQNEAQLEKSRLLSDRFSAERPKGSFSTLEIQRTEQGDSAMYLCASSLGVGLAGDEQYFGPGTRLTVT.

This sequence joins TRBV2 and TRBJ2-7; D not certain. This CDR3 region has 15 residues. The V end was cut by 4 bases, the J end by 1 base, with 14 bases between. Looked up from germline, CDR1 is SNHLY and CDR2 is FYNNEI. The CDR3, as DNA: TGTGCCAGCAGTGCTAGAGATAGCAGGTCCTACGAGCAGTACTTC. Encoded protein: CASSARDSRSYEQYF.

The V and J genes are TRBV27 and TRBJ2-5, with 10 bases lining up with TRBD2. CDR3 length equals 16 residues. CDR1 and CDR2 from the germline V gene are MNHEY and SMNVEV (reference sequence). With 6 bases clipped from V and 5 bases from J, the junction kept 12 bases outside the gene matches. DNA of the CDR3: TGTGCCAGCAGGCCTGGGCTAGCGGGAGCCTGGGAGACCCAGTACTTC. It translates to CASRPGLAGAWETQYF.

This clonotype was counted ten times or more. The gene calls are TRBV6-1 and TRBJ1-4; D may be TRBD1 (6 bases). The germline CDR1 and CDR2 sequences are MNHNS and SASEGT. V lost 2 bases and J lost 8, with 21 bases in between. This CDR3 has 17 residues. CDR3 sequence reads: CASSEPTLSRRGEKLFF. CDR3 bases: TGTGCCAGCAGTGAACCTACCCTCTCCAGAAGGGGGGAAAAACTGTTTTTT.

This clonotype was found many times. J is TRBJ1-1 and V is TRBV25-1, with D unclear. Trimming stripped 0 bases from V and 4 bases from J, with 9 bases between. This CDR3 region has 14 residues. The germline V gene has CDR1 MGHDK and CDR2 SYGVNS. Here the CDR3 reads CASSEYGRGTEAFF. The CDR3 nucleotides are TGTGCCAGCAGTGAATATGGGCGTGGCACTGAAGCTTTCTTT.

Comment on this clonotype: The missing conserved phenylalanine or tryptophan at the end of this CDR3 makes a read error likely. The limits of the CDR3 on the DNA are not certain, so only TCRdb's listed CDR3 is given. The chain has TRBV7-9 and TRBJ2-1; the tabulated D call, TRBD2, remains unverified against the DNA. Germline V gene lookup returns CDR1 SEHNR and CDR2 FQNEAQ (reference sequence). The CDR3 is 15 amino acids in total, end residues counted. The CDR3 is CASQPASGGYNEQLL.

This chain connects TRBV29-1 to TRBJ1-5; D is perhaps TRBD1 (6 bases). Deletions cut 4 bases from V and 3 bases from J, with 16 bases between. This CDR3 contains 15 residues. Germline V gene lookup returns CDR1 SQVTM and CDR2 ANQGSEA. For the CDR3, the DNA is TGCAGCGTTGGGAGGCGGGGGCCCGTCAATCAGCCCCAGCATTTT. As protein: CSVGRRGPVNQPQHF. Filled out from reference TRBV29-1 and TRBJ1-5, the complete variable domain reads SAVISQKPSRDICQRGTSLTIQCQVDSQVTMMFWYRQQPGQSLTLIATANQGSEATYESGFVIDKFPISRPNLTFSTLTVSNMSPEDSSIYLCSVGRRGPVNQPQHFGDGTRLSIL.

Worth noting for this clonotype: Compared with germline, one end of the junction differs, possibly owing to a read error. The V gene is TRBV6-6, the J gene TRBJ2-7, with a tentative D call TRBD2 (6 bases). CDR1 and CDR2 from the germline V gene are MNHNY and SVGAGI (reference sequence). This CDR3 is 13 amino acids long. CDR3 coding DNA: TGTGCCAGCACCCAGGAGGGGATCTACGAGCGGTACTTC. It is translated as CASTQEGIYERYF.

This clonotype was counted at least ten times. The chain joins TRBV12-3 or TRBV12-4 to TRBJ2-1, with TRBD2 as a possible D gene (6 bases). The length of the CDR3 is 16 residues. The germline V and J ends were trimmed by 6 bases and 2 bases, with 17 bases remaining between them. CDR3 sequence reads: CASSWGLGGTYNEQFF. DNA for the CDR3: TGTGCCAGCAGCTGGGGACTGGGGGGAACCTACAATGAGCAGTTCTTC.

Ten or more counts support this clonotype. This chain connects TRBV6-2 or TRBV6-3 to TRBJ2-7; possible D gene TRBD1, 7 bases. Germline values: CDR1 MNHEY, CDR2 SVGEGT. There are 18 residues in the CDR3. The V gene lost 3 bases and the J gene lost 3 bases, with 24 bases spanning the gap. CDR3 DNA: TGTGCCAGCAGTTATCCCCAGGGGGGCAGGTCAAAGTACTACGAGCAGTACTTC. It yields the protein CASSYPQGGRSKYYEQYF.

This clonotype was seen a handful of times. This could be a read error, since a much larger clone is one nucleotide away. The V and J genes are TRBV11-1 and TRBJ2-7; 7 bases line up with TRBD1. Germline V CDR1 and CDR2: SGHAT, FQDESV (reference sequence). The CDR3 has 15 residues. J lost 5 bases, V lost 4 bases, and 11 bases had no gene match. CDR3 DNA: TGTGCCAGCAGCTCCACCCTCGGGACAGTACACGAGCAGTACTTC. Protein: CASSSTLGTVHEQYF.

The chain links TRBV11-1 to TRBJ2-1; no clear D gene. Germline V gene data show CDR1 as SGHAT and CDR2 as FQDESV (reference sequence). This CDR3 is 13 amino acids long. V lost 4 bases, J lost 7 bases, and 11 bases lay in between. The CDR3 DNA sequence: TGTGCCAGCAGCTCCCGGACCGAGAATGAGCAGTTCTTC. Protein product: CASSSRTENEQFF.

The rearrangement links TRBV11-2 to TRBJ1-1; D unresolved. Trimming stripped 8 bases from V and 4 bases from J, with 17 bases between. CDR1 SGHAT and CDR2 FQNNGV come from the germline V gene. The CDR3 loop spans 14 amino acids. The CDR3 coding sequence is TGTGCCAGCCGTCCCCCCGGGGAGCCCACTGAAGCTTTCTTT. Translating it yields CASRPPGEPTEAFF.

With respect to this clonotype: A read error may account for a junction end that differs from germline. The genes are TRBV7-9 and TRBJ1-6; the D is unclear. The CDR3 spans 14 residues. Per the germline V gene, CDR1 is SEHNR and CDR2 is FQNEAQ (reference sequence). CDR3 sequence: CASSLSDMNSSLHF. The CDR3 DNA is TGTGCCAGCAGCTTAAGCGATATGAATTCATCCCTCCACTTT.